A selection of T cell receptor beta chains follows, all from one sample in a study of memory CD4+ T cells and cytomegalovirus serostatus. Clones were read by immunoSEQ multiplex PCR, and TCRdb kept only the in-frame ones, dropping some. The data show tens of thousands of clones, roughly 78% seen once. The specimen sequenced was memory CD4+ T cells from blood. The receptors derive from an adult in good health and CMV-seronegative. Each CDR3 is given without its conserved first and last residue. Each record gives: D gene, V gene, CDR3 protein. The D gene is left open where the match is weak.

TRBD2 | TRBV4-3 | ASSQDASGGAPDTQY
TRBD1 | TRBV7-9 | ASSLQGLSNQPQH
- | TRBV19 | ASSMGGANVLT
TRBD1 | TRBV7-3 | ASSQGGSNTEAF
- | TRBV4-3 | ASSQVSTLNTEAF
TRBD1 | TRBV11-3 | ASSWGQGDQETQY
TRBD1 | TRBV2 | ASVGRTGGRNSYEQY
- | TRBV18 | ASSPFPTGSGYEQY
- | TRBV28 | ASSLSGSGANVLT
TRBD1 | TRBV9 | ASSTRTGDGYT
TRBD1 | TRBV6-6 | ASRKQGVVEAF
- | TRBV13 | ASSLGGNGADTQY
- | TRBV5-6 | ASSLLVLGALNTEAF
TRBD1 | TRBV18 | ASSLGQGIAEAF
TRBD1 | TRBV13 | ASSSGTVYGYT
- | TRBV27 | ASSLRGRLNEKLF
TRBD1 | TRBV19 | ASRGQGVADTQY
- | TRBV5-1 | ASSARSEQF
- | TRBV10-3 | AISESKGGYSNQPQH
- | TRBV29-1 | SVVEVYTEAF
TRBD2 | TRBV6-1 | ASSVSGGQETQY
- | TRBV10-3 | AIRSGEITSTDTQY
- | TRBV6-4 | ASSSRPNTEAF
TRBD2 | TRBV5-6 | ASSLISGASSYNEQF
TRBD1 | TRBV5-5 | ASSPGQGVIWYQETQY
TRBD2 | TRBV11-2 | ASSPRTSGGYNEQF
- | TRBV29-1 | SVPLDNGYEQY
- | TRBV7-6 | ASSLASAYEQY
- | TRBV2 | ASSAFSGANVLT
- | TRBV27 | ASSLFVGIAGSSYNEQF
TRBD1 | TRBV6-1 | ASTNRQGDGYT
TRBD2 | TRBV5-6 | ASSLGASGGDTQY
- | TRBV29-1 | SVTDKTNYGYT
- | TRBV28 | ASTSREGYT
TRBD1 | TRBV28 | ASSLLGTGENIQY
TRBD2 | TRBV7-2 | ASSLVGLAGGPLETQY